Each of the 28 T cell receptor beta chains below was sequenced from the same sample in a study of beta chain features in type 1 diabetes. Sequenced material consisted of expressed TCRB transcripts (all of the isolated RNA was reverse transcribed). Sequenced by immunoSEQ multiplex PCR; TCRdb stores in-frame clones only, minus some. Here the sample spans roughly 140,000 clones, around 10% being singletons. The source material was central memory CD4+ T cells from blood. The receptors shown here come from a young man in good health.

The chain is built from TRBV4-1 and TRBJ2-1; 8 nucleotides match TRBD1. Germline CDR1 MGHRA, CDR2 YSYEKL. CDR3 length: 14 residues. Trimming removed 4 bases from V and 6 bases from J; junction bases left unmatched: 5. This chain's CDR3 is CASSRRDRFNEQFF. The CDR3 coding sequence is TGCGCCAGCAGCCGCCGGGACAGGTTCAATGAGCAGTTCTTC.

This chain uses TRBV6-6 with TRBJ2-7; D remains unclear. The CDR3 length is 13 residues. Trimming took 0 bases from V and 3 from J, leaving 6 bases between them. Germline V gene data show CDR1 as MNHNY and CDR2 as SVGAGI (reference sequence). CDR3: CASSYSVNYEQYF. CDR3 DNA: TGTGCCAGCAGTTACTCGGTTAACTACGAGCAGTACTTC.

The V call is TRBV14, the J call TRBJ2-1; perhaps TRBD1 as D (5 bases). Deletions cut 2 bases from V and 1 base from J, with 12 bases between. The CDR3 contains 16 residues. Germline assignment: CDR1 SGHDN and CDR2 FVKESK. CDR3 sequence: CASSQLQGRSYNEQFF. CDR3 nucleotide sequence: TGTGCCAGCAGCCAACTGCAGGGAAGATCCTACAATGAGCAGTTCTTC.

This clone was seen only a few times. The CDR3 nucleotides are TGTGCCAGCAGTACTCAGGGGAGAATCACCGGGGAGCTGTTTTTT. Translating it yields CASSTQGRITGELFF. V gene TRBV28 combines with J gene TRBJ2-2, with D tentatively TRBD1 (6 bases). The CDR3 is 15 residues long. Between the trimmed V and J ends, which lost 5 bases and 4 bases, there was a span of 14 bases. CDR1 MDHEN and CDR2 SYDVKM come from the germline V gene.

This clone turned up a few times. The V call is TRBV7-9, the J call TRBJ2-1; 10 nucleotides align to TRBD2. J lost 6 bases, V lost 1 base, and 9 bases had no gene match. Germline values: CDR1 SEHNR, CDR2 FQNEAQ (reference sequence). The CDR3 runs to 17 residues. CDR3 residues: CASSLDRLAGVGNEQFF. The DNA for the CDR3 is TGTGCCAGCAGCTTAGATCGGCTAGCGGGAGTCGGCAATGAGCAGTTCTTC.

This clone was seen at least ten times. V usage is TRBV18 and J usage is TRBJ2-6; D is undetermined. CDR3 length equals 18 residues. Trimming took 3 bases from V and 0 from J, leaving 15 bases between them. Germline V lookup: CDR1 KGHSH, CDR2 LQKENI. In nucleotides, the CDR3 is TGTGCCAGCTCACCTGGCCTGCCAGACGGCTCTGGGGCCAACGTCCTGACTTTC. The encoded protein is CASSPGLPDGSGANVLTF. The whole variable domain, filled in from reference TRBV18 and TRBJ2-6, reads NAGVMQNPRHLVRRRGQEARLRCSPMKGHSHVYWYRQLPEEGLKFMVYLQKENIIDESGMPKERFSAEFPKEGPSILRIQQVVRGDSAAYFCASSPGLPDGSGANVLTFGAGSRLTVL.

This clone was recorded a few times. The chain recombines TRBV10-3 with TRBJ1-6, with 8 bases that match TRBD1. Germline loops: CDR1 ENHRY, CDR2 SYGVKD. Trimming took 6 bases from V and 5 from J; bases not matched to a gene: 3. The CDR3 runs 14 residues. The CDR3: CAIRSGQDNSPLHF. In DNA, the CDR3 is TGTGCCATCAGGTCGGGACAGGATAATTCACCCCTCCACTTT.

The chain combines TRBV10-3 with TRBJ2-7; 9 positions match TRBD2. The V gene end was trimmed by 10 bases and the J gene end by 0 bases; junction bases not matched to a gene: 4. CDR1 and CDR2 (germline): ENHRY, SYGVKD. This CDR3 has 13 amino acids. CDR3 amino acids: CATQREVSYEQYF. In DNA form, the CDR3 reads TGTGCCACCCAGCGGGAGGTCTCCTACGAGCAGTACTTC.

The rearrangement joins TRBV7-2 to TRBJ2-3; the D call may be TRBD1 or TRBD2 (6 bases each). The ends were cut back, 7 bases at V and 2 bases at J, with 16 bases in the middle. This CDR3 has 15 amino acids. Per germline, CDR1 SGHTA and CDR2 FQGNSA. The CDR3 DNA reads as TGTGCCAGCATCGTAGGGGGGCCCCACACAGATACGCAGTATTTT. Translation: CASIVGGPHTDTQYF.

The CDR3 spells CAISAGDTQYF. CDR3 nucleotides: TGTGCCATCAGCGCGGGAGATACGCAGTATTTT. The V call is TRBV10-3, the J call TRBJ2-3; a weak D match, TRBD2 (5 bases). Germline values: CDR1 ENHRY, CDR2 SYGVKD. Trimming removed 6 bases from V and 5 bases from J, with 6 bases in between. The CDR3 covers 11 residues.

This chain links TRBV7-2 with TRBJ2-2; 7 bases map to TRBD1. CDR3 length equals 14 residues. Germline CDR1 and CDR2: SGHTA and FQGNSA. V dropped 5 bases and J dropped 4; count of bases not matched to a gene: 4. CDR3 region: CASSPTGATGELFF. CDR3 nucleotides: TGTGCCAGCAGCCCCACAGGGGCCACCGGGGAGCTGTTTTTT.

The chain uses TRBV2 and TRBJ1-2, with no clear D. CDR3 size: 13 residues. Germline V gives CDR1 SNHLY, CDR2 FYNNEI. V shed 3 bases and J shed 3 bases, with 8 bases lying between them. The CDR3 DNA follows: TGTGCCAGCAGTGACAGGCGCGACTATGGCTACACCTTC. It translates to CASSDRRDYGYTF.

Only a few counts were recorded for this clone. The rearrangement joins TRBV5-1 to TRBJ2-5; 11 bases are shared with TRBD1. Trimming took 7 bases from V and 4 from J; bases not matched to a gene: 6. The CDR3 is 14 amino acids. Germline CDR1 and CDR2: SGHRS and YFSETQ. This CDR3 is CASGQGAQGETQYF. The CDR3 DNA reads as TGCGCCAGCGGACAGGGGGCGCAGGGAGAGACCCAGTACTTC.

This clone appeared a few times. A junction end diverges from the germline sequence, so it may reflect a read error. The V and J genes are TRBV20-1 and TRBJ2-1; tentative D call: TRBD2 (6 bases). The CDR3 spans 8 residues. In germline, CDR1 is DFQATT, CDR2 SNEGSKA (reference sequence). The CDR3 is CSARRGLF. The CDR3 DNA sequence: TGCAGTGCTAGGCGGGGACTCTTC.

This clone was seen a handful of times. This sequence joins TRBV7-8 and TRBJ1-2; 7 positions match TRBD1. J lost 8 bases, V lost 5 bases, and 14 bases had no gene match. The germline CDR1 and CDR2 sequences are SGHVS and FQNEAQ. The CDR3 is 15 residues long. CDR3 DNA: TGTGCCAGCAGCATGGGACAGCAAAGAACTGGGGGCTACACCTTC. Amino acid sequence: CASSMGQQRTGGYTF. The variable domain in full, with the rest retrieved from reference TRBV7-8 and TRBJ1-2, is GAGVSQSPRYKVAKRGQDVALRCDPISGHVSLFWYQQALGQGPEFLTYFQNEAQLDKSGLPSDRFFAERPEGSVSTLKIQRTQQEDSAVYLCASSMGQQRTGGYTFGSGTRLTVV.

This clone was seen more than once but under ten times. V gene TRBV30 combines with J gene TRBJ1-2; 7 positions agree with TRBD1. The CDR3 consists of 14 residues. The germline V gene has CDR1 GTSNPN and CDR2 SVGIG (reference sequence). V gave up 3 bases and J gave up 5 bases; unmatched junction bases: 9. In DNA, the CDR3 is TGTGCCTGGAGCCGATTCGGGACAGCTTATGGCTACACCTTC. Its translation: CAWSRFGTAYGYTF.

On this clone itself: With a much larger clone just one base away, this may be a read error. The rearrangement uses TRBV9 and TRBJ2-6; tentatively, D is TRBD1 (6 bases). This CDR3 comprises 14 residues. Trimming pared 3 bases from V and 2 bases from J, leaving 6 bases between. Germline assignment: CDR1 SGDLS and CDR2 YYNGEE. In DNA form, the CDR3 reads TGTGCCAGCAGCGACAGGGCTGGGGCCAACGTCCTGACTTTC. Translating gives CASSDRAGANVLTF.

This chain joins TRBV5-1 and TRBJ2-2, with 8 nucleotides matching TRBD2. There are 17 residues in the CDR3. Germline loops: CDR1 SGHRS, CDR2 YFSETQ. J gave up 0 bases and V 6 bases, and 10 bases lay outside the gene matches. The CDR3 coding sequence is TGCGCCAGCAACACGGGGGGGCGAGTCGCGAACACCGGGGAGCTGTTTTTT. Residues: CASNTGGRVANTGELFF.

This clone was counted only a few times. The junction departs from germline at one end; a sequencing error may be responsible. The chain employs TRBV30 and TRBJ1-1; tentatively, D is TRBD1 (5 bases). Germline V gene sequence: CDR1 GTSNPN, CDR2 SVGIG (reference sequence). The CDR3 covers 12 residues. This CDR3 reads CSWSEQGHKAFF. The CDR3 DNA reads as TGTTCCTGGAGTGAGCAAGGACATAAAGCTTTCTTT.

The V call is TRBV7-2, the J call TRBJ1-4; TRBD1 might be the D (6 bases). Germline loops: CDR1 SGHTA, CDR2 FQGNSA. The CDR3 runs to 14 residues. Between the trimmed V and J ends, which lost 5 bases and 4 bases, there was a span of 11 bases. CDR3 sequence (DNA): TGTGCCAGCAGCCCCGGACAGATTAATGAAAAACTGTTTTTT. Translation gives CASSPGQINEKLFF.

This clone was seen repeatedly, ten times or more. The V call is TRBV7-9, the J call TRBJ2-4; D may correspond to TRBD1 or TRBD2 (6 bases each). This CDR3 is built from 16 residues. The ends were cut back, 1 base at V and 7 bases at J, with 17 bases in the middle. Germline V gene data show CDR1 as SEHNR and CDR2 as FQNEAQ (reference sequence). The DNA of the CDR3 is TGTGCCAGCAGCTTAGAAGGGGGGCCGCTCTGGAACATTCAGTACTTC. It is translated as CASSLEGGPLWNIQYF.

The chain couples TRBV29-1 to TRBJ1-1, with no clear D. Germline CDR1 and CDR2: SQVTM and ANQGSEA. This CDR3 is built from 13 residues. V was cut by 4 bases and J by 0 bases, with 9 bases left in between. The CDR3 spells CSVVLGLNTEAFF. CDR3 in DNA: TGCAGCGTTGTGTTGGGATTGAACACTGAAGCTTTCTTT.

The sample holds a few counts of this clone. In DNA, the CDR3 is TGTGCCAGCAGCCAAAACAGGGGAGTAAATTCACCCCTCCACTTT. As protein: CASSQNRGVNSPLHF. This rearrangement joins TRBV14 to TRBJ1-6; 7 bases agree with TRBD1. The CDR3 contains 15 residues. The germline V gene encodes CDR1 SGHDN and CDR2 FVKESK. V trimming: 2 bases; J trimming: 7 bases; junction bases outside the gene matches: 5.

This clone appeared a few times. The CDR3 loop is CASSYGLAGASGELFF. CDR3 nucleotide sequence: TGTGCCAGCAGCTACGGACTAGCGGGAGCGAGCGGGGAGCTGTTTTTT. The chain joins TRBV7-9 to TRBJ2-2; TRBD2 matches 13 bases. The V and J ends lost 4 bases and 7 bases, in that order; junction bases with no gene match: 6. CDR1 is SEHNR and CDR2 is FQNEAQ in the germline V gene (reference sequence). This CDR3 has 16 amino acids.

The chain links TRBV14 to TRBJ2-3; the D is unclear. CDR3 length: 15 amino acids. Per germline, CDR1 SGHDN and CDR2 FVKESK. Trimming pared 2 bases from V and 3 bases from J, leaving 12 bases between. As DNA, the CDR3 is TGTGCCAGCAGCCAATATCGGTTAGGAACAGATACGCAGTATTTT. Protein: CASSQYRLGTDTQYF. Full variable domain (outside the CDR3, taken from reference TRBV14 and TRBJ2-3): EAGVTQFPSHSVIEKGQTVTLRCDPISGHDNLYWYRRVMGKEIKFLLHFVKESKQDESGMPNNRFLAERTGGTYSTLKVQPAELEDSGVYFCASSQYRLGTDTQYFGPGTRLTVL.

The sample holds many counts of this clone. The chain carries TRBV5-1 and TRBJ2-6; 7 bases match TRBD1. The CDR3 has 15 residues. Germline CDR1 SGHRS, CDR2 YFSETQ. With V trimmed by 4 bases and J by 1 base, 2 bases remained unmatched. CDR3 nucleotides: TGCGCCAGCAGCGTGACAGGGTCTGGGGCCAACGTCCTGACTTTC. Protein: CASSVTGSGANVLTF.

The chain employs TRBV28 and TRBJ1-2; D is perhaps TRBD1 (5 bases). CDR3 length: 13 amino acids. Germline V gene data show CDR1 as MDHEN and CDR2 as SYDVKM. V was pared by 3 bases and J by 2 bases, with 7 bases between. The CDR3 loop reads CASSLRGNYGYTF. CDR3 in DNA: TGTGCCAGCAGTTTGCGGGGGAACTATGGCTACACCTTC.

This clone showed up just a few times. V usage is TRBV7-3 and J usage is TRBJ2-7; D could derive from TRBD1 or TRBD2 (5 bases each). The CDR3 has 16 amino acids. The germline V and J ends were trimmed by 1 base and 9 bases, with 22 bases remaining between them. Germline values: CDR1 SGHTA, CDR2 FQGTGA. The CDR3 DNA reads TGTGCCAGCAGCTTAAGAGCGAGCGGACAAGCCTCGGGGCAGTACTTC. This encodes CASSLRASGQASGQYF.